This TCR beta chain was sequenced in a study of cytomegalovirus exposure and HLA in healthy donors. It was with 60 Vbeta and 13 Jbeta primers that the PCR ran. The table came from immunoSEQ multiplex PCR; TCRdb's copy has only in-frame clones and leaves some out. The sample consists of 90,000 to 150,000 clones, around 77% of them appearing once. CDR1 and CDR2 (germline): MDHEN, SYDVKM. The V end was cut by 5 bases, the J end by 3 bases, with 19 bases between. The CDR3 extends over 16 amino acids. The source is a human donor in good health. The sequencing sample was made of PBMCs. The chain recombines TRBV28 with TRBJ1-1; maybe TRBD1 (5 bases). The CDR3 DNA follows: TGTGCCAGCAGTGCGCCCTGGGGGGTGGGGGACACTGAAGCTTTCTTT. It codes for CASSAPWGVGDTEAFF.